This T cell receptor (beta chain) came from a study of the immune and genomic landscape of osteosarcoma (dated by TCRdb to 2019 to 2021). The study in broad terms: The overall cohort comprised roughly 50 pediatric and adult patients with high-grade osteosarcoma, with a median age at diagnosis of roughly 25 years (range about 5-90). The study aimed to explain the limited clinical activity of immune checkpoint inhibitors in osteosarcoma. TCR sequencing results were integrated with transcriptome, protein array and immunostaining data to characterize the osteosarcoma immunogenomic landscape. The cohort was enriched for poor-risk disease, as unfavorable pathologic response to standard therapy was shown in around 73% of the cohort and around 67% of the cohort were deceased. In the overall cohort, 45% to 60% of patients were male, and localized disease at diagnosis was presented by around 77% of patients. To define immunogenic potential, the study profiled osteosarcoma specimens using whole genome, RNA and T-cell receptor sequencing along with immunohistochemistry and reverse phase protein arrays. Three patients contributed two samples from the same tumor site. Beyond this particular receptor, the publication reports: Productive TCR clonality was low overall, averaging about 0.091 with a maximum of roughly 0.3, suggesting limited T-cell clonal expansion. Because osteosarcoma is rare and all possible samples were collected, sample size was not determined by any statistical method. Rather than matched normal tissue, external data from normal skin and healthy peripheral blood provided the clonality benchmarks. TCR productive clonality was higher in the immune-hot C3 cluster than the cold C1 cluster but still low overall. Five cases had a single hyperexpanded clone dominating the repertoire, and all had fewer than 100 T-cell clonotypes. Matched blood was collected from only two patients, alongside the frozen tumor specimens.

A word on this clone: It lacks a known antigen. No much larger clonotype is one base removed from it; base qualities were not supplied.

TCR beta chain CDR3 regions were immunosequenced with the ImmunoSEQ Assay (Adaptive Biotechnologies). The paper's processing steps were these. The ImmunoSEQ Analyzer platform was used to export TCRB rearrangements, read counts, read proportions and gene usage. Using productive rearrangements, T-cell clonality was calculated as 1 minus Pielou's evenness. In the clonal space homeostasis analysis, clonotypes were binned as rare, small, medium, large or hyperexpanded (0.01 to 1 of the repertoire). TCR productive clonality was compared across immune clusters C1, C2 and C3 using the Wilcoxon rank sum test. TCRdb re-hosts the immuneACCESS table, in-frame sequences only. Its copies lack some clones; in the studies checked, an unresolved V gene accounts for under half of them, and the cause for the rest is not known. The V and J calls and clone size were taken over from that table, and D and trimming were inferred from the DNA. Across this sample there are hundreds of clones, with 67% seen only once. The ten largest clonotypes hold around a third of the sample.

The cysteine opens and the phenylalanine closes a CDR3 of 13 amino acids. The only DNA kept is the CDR3, 39 bases in frame from the first base. At the junction V is shortened by 6 bases and J by 4 bases, with 7 bases in between. From the germline V gene, CDR1 is MNHEY and CDR2 is SVGAGI. The tumors sampled were post-treatment primary, local recurrence and metastasis specimens taken from patients with a poor prognosis. The sequence joins TRBV6-5 to TRBJ2-6; no D gene can be assigned with confidence. Sequenced input: primary tumor tissue from the humerus. The label giving this sample's cell subset or site can be read as: resected primary osteosarcoma tumor. This sequence originates from a woman in her 70s with osteosarcoma. The age is the age at diagnosis. The CDR3 loop reads CASSRSGANVLTF. The DNA is TGTGCCAGCAGCCGCTCCGGGGCCAACGTCCTGACTTTC.